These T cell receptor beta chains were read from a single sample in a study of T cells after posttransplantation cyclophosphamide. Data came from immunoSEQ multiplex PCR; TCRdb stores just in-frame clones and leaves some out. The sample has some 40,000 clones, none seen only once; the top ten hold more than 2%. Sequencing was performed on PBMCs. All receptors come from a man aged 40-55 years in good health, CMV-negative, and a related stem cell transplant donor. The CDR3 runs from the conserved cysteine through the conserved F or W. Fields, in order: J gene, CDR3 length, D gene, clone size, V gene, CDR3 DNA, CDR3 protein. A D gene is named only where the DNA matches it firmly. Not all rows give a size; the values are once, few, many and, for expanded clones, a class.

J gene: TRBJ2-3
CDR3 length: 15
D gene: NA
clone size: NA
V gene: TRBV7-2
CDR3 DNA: TGTGCCAGCAGCTCTCAGGGGTGGGTAGGGGATACGCAGTATTTT
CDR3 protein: CASSSQGWVGDTQYF

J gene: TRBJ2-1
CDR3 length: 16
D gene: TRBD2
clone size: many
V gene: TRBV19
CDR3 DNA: TGTGCCAGTAGTAGTCCCGGGACTATAACCAACAATGAGCAGTTCTTC
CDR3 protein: CASSSPGTITNNEQFF

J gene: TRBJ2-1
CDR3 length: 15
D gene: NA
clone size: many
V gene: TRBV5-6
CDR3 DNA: TGTGCCAGCAGCTTTCGCGCGCTAATCTACAATGAGCAGTTCTTC
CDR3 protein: CASSFRALIYNEQFF

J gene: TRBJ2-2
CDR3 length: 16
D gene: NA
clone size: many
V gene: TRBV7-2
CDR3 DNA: TGTGCCAGCAGCCGCACCGTGGGGGGGCCCACCGGGGAGCTGTTTTTT
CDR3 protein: CASSRTVGGPTGELFF

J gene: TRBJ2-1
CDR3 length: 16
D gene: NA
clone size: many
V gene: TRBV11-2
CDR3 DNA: TGTGCCAGCAGCCTGAGGGGACTTACCTCCTACAATGAGCAGTTCTTC
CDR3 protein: CASSLRGLTSYNEQFF

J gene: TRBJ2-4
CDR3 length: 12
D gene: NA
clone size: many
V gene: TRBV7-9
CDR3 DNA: TGTGCCAGCAGCTTAAACCAGGACATTCAGTACTTC
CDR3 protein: CASSLNQDIQYF

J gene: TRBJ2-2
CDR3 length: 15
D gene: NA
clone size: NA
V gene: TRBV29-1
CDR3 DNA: TGCAGCGTTGGAGGAGGATTCAGCGGCACCGGGGAGCTGTTTTTT
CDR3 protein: CSVGGGFSGTGELFF

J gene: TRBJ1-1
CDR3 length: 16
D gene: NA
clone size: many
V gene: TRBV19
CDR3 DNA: TGTGCCAGTAGTATAGCCTCGACAGCAACGGGCACTGAAGCTTTCTTT
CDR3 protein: CASSIASTATGTEAFF

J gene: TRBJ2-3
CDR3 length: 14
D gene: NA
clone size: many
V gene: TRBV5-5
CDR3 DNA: TGTGCCAGCAAAATCCGGGTCGACACAGATACGCAGTATTTT
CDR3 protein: CASKIRVDTDTQYF

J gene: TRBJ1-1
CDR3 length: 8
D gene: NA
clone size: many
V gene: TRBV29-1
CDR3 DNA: TGCAGCTCCGAGTCGGCTTTCTTT
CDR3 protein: CSSESAFF

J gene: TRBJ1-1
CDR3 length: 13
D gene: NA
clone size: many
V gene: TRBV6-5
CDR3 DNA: TGTGCCAGCGGAGGACGGAAGAACACTGAAGCTTTCTTT
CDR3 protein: CASGGRKNTEAFF

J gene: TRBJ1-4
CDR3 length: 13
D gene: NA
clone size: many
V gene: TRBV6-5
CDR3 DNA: TGTGCCAGCAGTTACCAGGACAGAGAAAAACTGTTTTTT
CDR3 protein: CASSYQDREKLFF

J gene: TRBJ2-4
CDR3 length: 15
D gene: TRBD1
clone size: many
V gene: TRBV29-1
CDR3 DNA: TGCAGCGTTGAAGATCGGACAGGCCTGAAAAACATTCAGTACTTC
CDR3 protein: CSVEDRTGLKNIQYF

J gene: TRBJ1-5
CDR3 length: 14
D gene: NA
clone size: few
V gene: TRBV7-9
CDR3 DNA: TGTGCCAGCAGCTCAGGGTCTATAGGTCAGCCCCAGCATTTT
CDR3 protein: CASSSGSIGQPQHF

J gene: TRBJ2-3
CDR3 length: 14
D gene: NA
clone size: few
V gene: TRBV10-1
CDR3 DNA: TGCGCCAGCAGTGAACAGGGTGGGTCAGATACGCAGTATTTT
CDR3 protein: CASSEQGGSDTQYF

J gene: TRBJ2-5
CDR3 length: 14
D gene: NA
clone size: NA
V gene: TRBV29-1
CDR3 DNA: TGCAGCGTTGTGGCAGGGCTGAAAGGAGAGACCCAGTACTTC
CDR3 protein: CSVVAGLKGETQYF

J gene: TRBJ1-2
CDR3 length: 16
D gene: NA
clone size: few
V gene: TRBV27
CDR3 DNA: TGTGCCAGCAGTCCCCACCAGGCAGCCCCTAACTATGGCTACACCTTC
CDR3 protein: CASSPHQAAPNYGYTF

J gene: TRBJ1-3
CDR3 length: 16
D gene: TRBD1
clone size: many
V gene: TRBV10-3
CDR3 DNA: TGTGCCATCAGAGACAGGGGAACTTCCTCTGGAAACACCATATATTTT
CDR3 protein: CAIRDRGTSSGNTIYF

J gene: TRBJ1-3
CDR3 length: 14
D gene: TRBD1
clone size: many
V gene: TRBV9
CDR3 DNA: TGTGCCAGCGGAACAGGGGCCTCTGGAAACACCATATATTTT
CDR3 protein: CASGTGASGNTIYF

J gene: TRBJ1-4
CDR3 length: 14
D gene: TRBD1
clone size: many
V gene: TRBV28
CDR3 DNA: TGTGCCAGCAGAGCAGGGGGGACTGGTGAAAAACTGTTTTTT
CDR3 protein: CASRAGGTGEKLFF

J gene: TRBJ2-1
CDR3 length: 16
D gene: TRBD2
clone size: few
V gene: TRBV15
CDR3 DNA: TGTGCCACCAGCAGAGGTTCTAGCGGGAGGTCCAATGAGCAGTTCTTC
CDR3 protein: CATSRGSSGRSNEQFF

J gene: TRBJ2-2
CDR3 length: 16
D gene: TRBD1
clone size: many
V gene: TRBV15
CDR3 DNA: TGTGCCACCAGCACCGGACAGGGTAGTGACACCGGGGAGCTGTTTTTT
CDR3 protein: CATSTGQGSDTGELFF

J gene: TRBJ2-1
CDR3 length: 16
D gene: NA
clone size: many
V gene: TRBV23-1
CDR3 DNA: TGCGCCAGCAGGACCTCGGAGCGACTACTTTACAATGAGCAGTTCTTC
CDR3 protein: CASRTSERLLYNEQFF

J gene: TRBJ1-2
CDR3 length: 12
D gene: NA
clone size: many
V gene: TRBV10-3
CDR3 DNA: TGTGCCATCAGTGACAGGGACTATGGCTACACCTTC
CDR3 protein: CAISDRDYGYTF

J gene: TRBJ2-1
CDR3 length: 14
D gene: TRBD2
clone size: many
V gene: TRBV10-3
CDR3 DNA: TGTGCCATCGGGGCTAGCGGGGGGGTCAATGAGCAGTTCTTC
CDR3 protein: CAIGASGGVNEQFF

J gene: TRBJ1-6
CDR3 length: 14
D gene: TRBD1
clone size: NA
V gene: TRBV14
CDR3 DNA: TGTGCCAGCAGTTACGAACAGGGGAATTCACCCCTCCACTTT
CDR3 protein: CASSYEQGNSPLHF

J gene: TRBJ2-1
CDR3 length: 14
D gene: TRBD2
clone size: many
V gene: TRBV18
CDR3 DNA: TGTGCCAGCTCACCCGCGGGGGGAATATTTGAGCAGTTCTTC
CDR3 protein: CASSPAGGIFEQFF